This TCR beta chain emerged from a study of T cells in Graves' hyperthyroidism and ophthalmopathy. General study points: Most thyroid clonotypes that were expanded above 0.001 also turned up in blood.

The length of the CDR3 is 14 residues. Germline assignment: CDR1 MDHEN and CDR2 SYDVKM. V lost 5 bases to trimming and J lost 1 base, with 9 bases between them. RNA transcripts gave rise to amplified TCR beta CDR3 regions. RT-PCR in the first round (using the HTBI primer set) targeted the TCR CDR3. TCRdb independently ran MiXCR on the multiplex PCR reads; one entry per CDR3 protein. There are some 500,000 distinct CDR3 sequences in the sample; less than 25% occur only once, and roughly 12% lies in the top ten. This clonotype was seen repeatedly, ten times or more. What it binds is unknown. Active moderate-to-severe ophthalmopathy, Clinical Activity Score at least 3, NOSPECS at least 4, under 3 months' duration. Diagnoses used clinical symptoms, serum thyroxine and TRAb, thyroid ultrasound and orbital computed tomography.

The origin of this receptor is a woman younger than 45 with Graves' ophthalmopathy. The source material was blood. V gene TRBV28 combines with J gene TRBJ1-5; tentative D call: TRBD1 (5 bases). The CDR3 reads CASSTGGSNQPQHF. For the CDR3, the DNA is TGTGCCAGCAGTACGGGGGGGAGCAATCAGCCCCAGCATTTT. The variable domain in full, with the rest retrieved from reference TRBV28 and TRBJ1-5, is DVKVTQSSRYLVKRTGEKVFLECVQDMDHENMFWYRQDPGLGLRLIYFSYDVKMKEKGDIPEGYSVSREKKERFSLILESASTNQTSMYLCASSTGGSNQPQHFGDGTRLSIL.